The subject of this entry is one T cell receptor beta chain. What it binds is unknown. The sample originates from a study of cytotoxic CD8 clonotypes in ibrutinib-treated CLL. The germline gives CDR1 LGHNA, CDR2 YNFKEQ. V gave up 1 base and J gave up 0 bases, with 7 bases separating them. CDR3 length: 16 amino acids. Here immunoSEQ multiplex PCR was the method, and the copy in TCRdb shows in-frame clones only, minus some. Here the sample spans roughly 50,000 clones, about 50% being singletons. Study-wide findings and caveats: Public clonotypes were uncommon and contracted or stayed stable on treatment. Clonality at baseline surpassed age-matched healthy donors and tracked circulating CD8+ T-cell counts.

The sequenced sample was PBMCs, obtained after 24 months of ibrutinib treatment. The V gene is TRBV4-2, the J gene TRBJ2-6; D gene uncertain. The clonotype comes from a human donor with chronic lymphocytic leukemia. The CDR3 here is CASSQVALSGANVLTF. The CDR3, as DNA: TGTGCCAGCAGCCAAGTAGCCCTCTCTGGGGCCAACGTCCTGACTTTC.